These 3 T cell receptor beta chains were sequenced from one sample in a study of OX40 agonist ivuxolimab in advanced cancers. Here immunoSEQ multiplex PCR was the method, and the copy in TCRdb shows in-frame clones only, minus some. The table shows 40,000 or so clones, with 86% occurring only once. The specimen comprised CD4+ or CD8+ T cells sorted from blood, sampled in a trial of the OX40 agonist ivuxolimab. All receptors derive from an adult with an advanced solid tumor such as melanoma, head and neck, liver or kidney cancer.

This chain joins TRBV27 and TRBJ2-1; tentative D call: TRBD2 (6 bases). The V gene lost 5 bases and the J gene lost 8 bases, with 13 bases spanning the gap. The CDR3 consists of 13 residues. Germline CDR1 reads MNHEY; CDR2 reads SMNVEV (reference sequence). DNA for the CDR3: TGTGCCAGCAGTCTACCTGGAGGGCATGAGCAGTTCTTC. Its translation is CASSLPGGHEQFF.

The rearrangement links TRBV4-3 to TRBJ2-1; 10 bases line up with TRBD2. The CDR3 spans 17 residues. The V gene end was trimmed by 0 bases and the J gene end by 7 bases; junction bases not matched to a gene: 9. Germline lookup yields CDR1 LGHNA and CDR2 YSLEER. The CDR3 nucleotides read TGCGCCAGCAGCCAAGATCCGGCACTAGCGGGGAATAATGAGCAGTTCTTC. This gives the protein CASSQDPALAGNNEQFF.

This chain links TRBV9 with TRBJ1-5; the match to TRBD1 covers 7 bases. CDR3 length: 14 residues. The germline V gene encodes CDR1 SGDLS and CDR2 YYNGEE. V gave up 3 bases and J gave up 4 bases; unmatched junction bases: 4. DNA for the CDR3: TGTGCCAGCAGCGGGGGACAGATTAATCAGCCCCAGCATTTT. Translated: CASSGGQINQPQHF.